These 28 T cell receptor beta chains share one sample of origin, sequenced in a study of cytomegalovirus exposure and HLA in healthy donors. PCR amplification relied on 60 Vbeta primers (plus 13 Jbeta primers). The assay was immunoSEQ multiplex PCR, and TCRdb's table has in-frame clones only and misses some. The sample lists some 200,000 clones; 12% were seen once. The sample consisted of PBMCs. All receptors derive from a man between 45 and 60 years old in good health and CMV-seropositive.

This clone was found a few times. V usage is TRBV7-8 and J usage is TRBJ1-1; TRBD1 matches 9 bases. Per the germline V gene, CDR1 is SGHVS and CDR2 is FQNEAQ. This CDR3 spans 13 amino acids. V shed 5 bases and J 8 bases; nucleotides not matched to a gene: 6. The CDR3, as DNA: TGTGCCAGCAGCCTGGACAGGGGTGGGGAAGCTTTCTTT. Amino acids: CASSLDRGGEAFF.

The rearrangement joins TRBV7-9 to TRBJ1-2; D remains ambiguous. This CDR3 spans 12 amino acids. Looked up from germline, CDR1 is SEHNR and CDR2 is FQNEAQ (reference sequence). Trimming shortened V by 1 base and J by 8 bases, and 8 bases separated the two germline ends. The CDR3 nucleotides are TGTGCCAGCAGCTTAGAAGCGGAAGGCTACACCTTC. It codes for CASSLEAEGYTF.

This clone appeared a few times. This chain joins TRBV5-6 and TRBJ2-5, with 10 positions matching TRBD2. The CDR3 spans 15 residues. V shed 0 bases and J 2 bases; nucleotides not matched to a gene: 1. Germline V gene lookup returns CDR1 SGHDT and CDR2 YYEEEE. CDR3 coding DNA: TGTGCCAGCAGCTTGGTAGCGGGGGGTCAAGAGACCCAGTACTTC. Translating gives CASSLVAGGQETQYF. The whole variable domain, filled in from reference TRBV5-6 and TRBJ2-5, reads DAGVTQSPTHLIKTRGQQVTLRCSPKSGHDTVSWYQQALGQGPQFIFQYYEEEERQRGNFPDRFSGHQFPNYSSELNVNALLLGDSALYLCASSLVAGGQETQYFGPGTRLLVL.

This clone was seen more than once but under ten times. The chain's CDR3 is CASSQPTDYNSPLHF. The CDR3 DNA reads as TGTGCCAGCAGCCAACCGACAGACTATAATTCACCCCTCCACTTT. The chain couples TRBV4-2 to TRBJ1-6; D is possibly TRBD1 (5 bases). Germline-derived CDR1 and CDR2 are LGHNA and YNFKEQ. V lost 2 bases and J lost 3, with 8 bases in between. The CDR3 has 15 amino acids.

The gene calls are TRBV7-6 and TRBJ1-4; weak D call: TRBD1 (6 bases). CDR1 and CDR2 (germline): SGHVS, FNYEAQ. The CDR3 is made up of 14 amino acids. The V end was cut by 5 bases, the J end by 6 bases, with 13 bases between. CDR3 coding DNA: TGTGCCAGCAGCCCACAGGGAAATGATGAAAAACTGTTTTTT. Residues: CASSPQGNDEKLFF.

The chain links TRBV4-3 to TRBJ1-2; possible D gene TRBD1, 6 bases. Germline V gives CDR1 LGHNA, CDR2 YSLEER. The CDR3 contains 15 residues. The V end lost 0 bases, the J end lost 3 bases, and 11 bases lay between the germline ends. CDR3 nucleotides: TGCGCCAGCAGCCAAGATTCCCAGGGGCACTATGGCTACACCTTC. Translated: CASSQDSQGHYGYTF.

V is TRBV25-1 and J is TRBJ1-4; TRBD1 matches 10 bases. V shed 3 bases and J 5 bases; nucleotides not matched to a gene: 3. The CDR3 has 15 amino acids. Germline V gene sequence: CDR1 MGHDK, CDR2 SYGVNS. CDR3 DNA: TGTGCCAGCAGTGATATGGGACAGGGGAATGAAAAACTGTTTTTT. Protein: CASSDMGQGNEKLFF.

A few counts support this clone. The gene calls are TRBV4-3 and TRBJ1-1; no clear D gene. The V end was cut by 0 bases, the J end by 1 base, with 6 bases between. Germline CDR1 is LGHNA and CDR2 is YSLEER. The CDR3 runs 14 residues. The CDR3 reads CASSQDFRNTEAFF. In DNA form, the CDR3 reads TGCGCCAGCAGCCAAGACTTCAGGAACACTGAAGCTTTCTTT.

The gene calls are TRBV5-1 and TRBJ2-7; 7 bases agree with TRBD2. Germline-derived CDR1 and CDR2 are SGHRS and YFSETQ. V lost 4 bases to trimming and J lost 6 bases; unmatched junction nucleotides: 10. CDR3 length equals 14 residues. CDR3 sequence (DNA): TGCGCCAGCAGCATAGGGGACTACCTCTCCGAGCAGTACGTC. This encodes CASSIGDYLSEQYV.

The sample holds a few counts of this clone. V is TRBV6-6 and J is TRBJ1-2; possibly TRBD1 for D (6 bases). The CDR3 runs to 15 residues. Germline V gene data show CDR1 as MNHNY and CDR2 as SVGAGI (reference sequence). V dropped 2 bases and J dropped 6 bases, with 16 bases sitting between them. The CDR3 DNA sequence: TGTGCCAGCAGTTACGTGGCCAGGGGTCCCGATGGCTACACCTTC. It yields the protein CASSYVARGPDGYTF.

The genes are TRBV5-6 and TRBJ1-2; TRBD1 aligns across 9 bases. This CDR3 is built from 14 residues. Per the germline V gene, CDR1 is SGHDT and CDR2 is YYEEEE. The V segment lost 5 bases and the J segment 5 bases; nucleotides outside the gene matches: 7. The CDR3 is CASSRDRGAYGYTF. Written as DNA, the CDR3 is TGTGCCAGCAGTCGAGACAGGGGGGCTTATGGCTACACCTTC.

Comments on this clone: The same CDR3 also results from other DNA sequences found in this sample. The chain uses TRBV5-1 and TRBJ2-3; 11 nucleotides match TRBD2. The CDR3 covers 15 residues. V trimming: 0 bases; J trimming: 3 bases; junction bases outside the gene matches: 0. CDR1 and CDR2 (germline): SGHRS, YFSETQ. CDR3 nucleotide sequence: TGCGCCAGCAGCTTGGCTAGCGGGGGGACAGATACGCAGTATTTT. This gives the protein CASSLASGGTDTQYF.

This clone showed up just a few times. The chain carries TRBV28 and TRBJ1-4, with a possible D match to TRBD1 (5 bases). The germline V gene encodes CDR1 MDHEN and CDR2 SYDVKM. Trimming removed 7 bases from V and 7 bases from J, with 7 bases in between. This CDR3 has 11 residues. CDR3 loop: CASKQGEKLFF. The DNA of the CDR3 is TGTGCCAGCAAGCAGGGTGAAAAACTGTTTTTT.

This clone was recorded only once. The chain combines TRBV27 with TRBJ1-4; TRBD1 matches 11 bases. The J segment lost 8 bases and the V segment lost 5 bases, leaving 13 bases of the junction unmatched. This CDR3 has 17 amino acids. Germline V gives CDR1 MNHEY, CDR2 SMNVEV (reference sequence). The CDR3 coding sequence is TGTGCCAGCAGTCCCGGAAGGACAGGGGGCGCGCGGGAAAAACTGTTTTTT. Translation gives CASSPGRTGGAREKLFF.

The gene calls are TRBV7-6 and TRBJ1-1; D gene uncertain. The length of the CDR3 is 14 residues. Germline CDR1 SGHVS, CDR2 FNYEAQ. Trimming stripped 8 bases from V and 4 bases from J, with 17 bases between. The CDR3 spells CASALGRRGTEAFF. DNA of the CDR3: TGTGCCAGCGCCCTGGGGAGGCGAGGCACTGAAGCTTTCTTT.

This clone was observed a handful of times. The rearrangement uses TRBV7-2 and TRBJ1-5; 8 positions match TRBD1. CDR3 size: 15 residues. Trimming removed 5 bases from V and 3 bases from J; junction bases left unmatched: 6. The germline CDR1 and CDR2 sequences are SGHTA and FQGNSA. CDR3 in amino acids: CASSVGQGHNQPQHF. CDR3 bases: TGTGCCAGCAGCGTCGGACAGGGCCACAATCAGCCCCAGCATTTT.

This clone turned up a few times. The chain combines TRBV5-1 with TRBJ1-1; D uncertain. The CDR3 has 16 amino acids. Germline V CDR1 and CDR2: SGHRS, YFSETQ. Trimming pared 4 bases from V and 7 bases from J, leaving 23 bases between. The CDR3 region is CASSLQPGTAEGEAFF. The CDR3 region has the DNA TGCGCCAGCAGCCTTCAACCTGGAACAGCAGAGGGTGAAGCTTTCTTT.

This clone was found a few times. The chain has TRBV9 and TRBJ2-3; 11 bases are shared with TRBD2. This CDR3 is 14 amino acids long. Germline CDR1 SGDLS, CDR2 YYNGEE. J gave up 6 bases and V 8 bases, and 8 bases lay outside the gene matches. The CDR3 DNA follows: TGTGCCAGTACGACTAGCGGGGCGGGGGATACGCAGTATTTT. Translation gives CASTTSGAGDTQYF.

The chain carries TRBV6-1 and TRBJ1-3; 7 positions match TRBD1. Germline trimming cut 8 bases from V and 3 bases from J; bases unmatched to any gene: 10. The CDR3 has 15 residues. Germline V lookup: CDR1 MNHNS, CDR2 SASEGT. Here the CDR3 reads CASRDRADRGNTIYF. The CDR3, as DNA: TGTGCCAGCCGGGACAGAGCCGACCGTGGAAACACCATATATTTT.

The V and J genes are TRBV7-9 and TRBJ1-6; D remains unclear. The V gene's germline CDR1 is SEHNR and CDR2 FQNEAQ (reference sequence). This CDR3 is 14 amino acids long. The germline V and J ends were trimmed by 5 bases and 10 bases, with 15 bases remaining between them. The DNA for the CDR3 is TGTGCCAGCAGCCCAGCGAGAGGGCAGTCACCCCTCCACTTT. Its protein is CASSPARGQSPLHF.

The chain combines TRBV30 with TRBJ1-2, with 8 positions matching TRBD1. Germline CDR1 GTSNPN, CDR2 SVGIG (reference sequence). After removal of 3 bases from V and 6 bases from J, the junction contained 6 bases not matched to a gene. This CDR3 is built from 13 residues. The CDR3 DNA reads TGTGCCTGGAGAAGGGACAGGCTTAATGGCTACACCTTC. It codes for CAWRRDRLNGYTF.

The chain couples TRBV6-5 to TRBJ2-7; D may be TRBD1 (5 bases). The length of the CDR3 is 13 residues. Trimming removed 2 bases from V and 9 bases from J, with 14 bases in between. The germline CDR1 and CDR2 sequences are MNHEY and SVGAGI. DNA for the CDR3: TGTGCCAGCAGTTACCTGGGCCAGGGTGGGCAGTACTTC. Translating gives CASSYLGQGGQYF.

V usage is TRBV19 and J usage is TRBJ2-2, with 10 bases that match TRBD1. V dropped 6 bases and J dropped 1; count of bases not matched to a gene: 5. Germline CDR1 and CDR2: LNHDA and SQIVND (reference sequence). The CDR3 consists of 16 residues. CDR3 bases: TGTGCCAGTAGCGACAGGGGGCATAGGAACACCGGGGAGCTGTTTTTT. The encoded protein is CASSDRGHRNTGELFF.

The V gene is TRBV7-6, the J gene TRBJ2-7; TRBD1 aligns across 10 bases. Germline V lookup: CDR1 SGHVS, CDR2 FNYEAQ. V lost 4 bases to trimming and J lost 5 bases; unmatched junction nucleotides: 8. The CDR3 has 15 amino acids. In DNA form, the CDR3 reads TGTGCCAGCAGCTCTCCGGGACAGGGGTTCGACGAGCAGTACTTC. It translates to CASSSPGQGFDEQYF. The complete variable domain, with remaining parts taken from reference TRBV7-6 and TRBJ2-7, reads GAGVSQSPRYKVTKRGQDVALRCDPISGHVSLYWYRQALGQGPEFLTYFNYEAQQDKSGLPNDRFSAERPEGSISTLTIQRTEQRDSAMYRCASSSPGQGFDEQYFGPGTRLTVT.

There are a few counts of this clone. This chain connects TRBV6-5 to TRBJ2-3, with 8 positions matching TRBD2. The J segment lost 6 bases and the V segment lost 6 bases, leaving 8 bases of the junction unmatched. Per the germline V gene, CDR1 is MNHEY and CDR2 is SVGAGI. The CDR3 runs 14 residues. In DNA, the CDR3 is TGTGCCAGCAGGCACTGGCGGGGGGACGATACGCAGTATTTT. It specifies CASRHWRGDDTQYF.

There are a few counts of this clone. The CDR3 nucleotides are TGTGCCAGCAGTTTATCAGGGACAGGGAACGAGCAGTACTTC. Its translation: CASSLSGTGNEQYF. The V and J genes are TRBV27 and TRBJ2-7; the match to TRBD1 covers 9 bases. The germline gives CDR1 MNHEY, CDR2 SMNVEV (reference sequence). J was trimmed by 5 bases and V by 0 bases; bases with no gene match: 2. The CDR3 contains 14 residues.

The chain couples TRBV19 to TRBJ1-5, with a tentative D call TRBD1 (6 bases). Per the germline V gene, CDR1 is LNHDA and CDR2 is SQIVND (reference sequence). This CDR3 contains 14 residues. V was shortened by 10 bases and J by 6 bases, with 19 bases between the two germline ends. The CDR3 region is CATQGTGTSQPQHF. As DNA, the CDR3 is TGTGCCACTCAAGGAACCGGGACATCTCAGCCCCAGCATTTT.

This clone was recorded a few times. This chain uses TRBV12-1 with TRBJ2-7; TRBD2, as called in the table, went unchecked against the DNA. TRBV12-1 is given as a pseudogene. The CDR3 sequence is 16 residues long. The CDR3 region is CASSHGEGREAPEKYV. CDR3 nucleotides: TGTGCCAGCAGCCACGGGGAGGGACGCGAAGCCCCAGAAAAGTACGTC.